The 17 T cell receptor beta chains in this list originate from one sample, sequenced in a study of shared clonotypes between healthy human individuals. Generated by immunoSEQ multiplex PCR, the TCRdb table keeps only in-frame clones and is missing some. The sample shows 2 million to 2.5 million clones, roughly 93% of them seen only once. The sequenced sample consisted of naive CD4+ T cells from PBMCs. Regarding subset: CD45RA+ positively selected. Receptors originate from a man between 18 and 35 years old in good health. Some clones in this sample may be carry-over from other donors' samples.

The chain links TRBV9 to TRBJ1-3, with a weak D call TRBD1 (6 bases). The CDR3 has 17 residues. Trimming pared 6 bases from V and 0 bases from J, leaving 19 bases between. Germline CDR1 and CDR2: SGDLS and YYNGEE. The CDR3 nucleotides are TGTGCCAGCAACCCCGGGGTACAGGGTGGCTCTGGAAACACCATATATTTT. Translating it yields CASNPGVQGGSGNTIYF.

The chain carries TRBV28 and TRBJ2-7, with TRBD1 matching 7 bases. V lost 7 bases to trimming and J lost 4 bases; unmatched junction nucleotides: 7. This CDR3 has 13 residues. CDR1 MDHEN and CDR2 SYDVKM come from the germline V gene. Here the CDR3 DNA reads TGTGCCAGCACCCAGGGGGTACCTTACGAGCAGTACTTC. It translates to CASTQGVPYEQYF. Looking up the rest from reference TRBV28 and TRBJ2-7 gives the full variable domain: DVKVTQSSRYLVKRTGEKVFLECVQDMDHENMFWYRQDPGLGLRLIYFSYDVKMKEKGDIPEGYSVSREKKERFSLILESASTNQTSMYLCASTQGVPYEQYFGPGTRLTVT.

V and J are TRBV6-1 and TRBJ1-2, with TRBD1 identical over 10 bases. CDR1 and CDR2 (germline): MNHNS, SASEGT. J was trimmed by 2 bases and V by 6 bases; bases with no gene match: 3. This CDR3 is built from 14 residues. CDR3 DNA sequence: TGTGCCAGCAGCTGGGACAGGGGAAACTATGGCTACACCTTC. It translates to CASSWDRGNYGYTF.

The chain carries TRBV4-2 and TRBJ2-1; TRBD2 matches at 9 bases. The CDR3 loop spans 17 amino acids. Germline-derived CDR1 and CDR2 are LGHNA and YNFKEQ. With V trimmed by 4 bases and J by 9 bases, 16 bases remained unmatched. DNA of the CDR3: TGTGCCAGCAGCCCCCTCGGTTTAGCGGGAGTTGTCGGTGAGCAGTTCTTC. Its translation is CASSPLGLAGVVGEQFF.

The gene calls are TRBV11-2 and TRBJ1-3; D is unresolved. Deletions cut 5 bases from V and 3 bases from J, with 5 bases between. The CDR3 covers 12 residues. CDR1 and CDR2 (germline): SGHAT, FQNNGV. Here the CDR3 DNA reads TGTGCCAGCAGCGGCGGTGGAAACACCATATATTTT. Its translation is CASSGGGNTIYF.

V gene TRBV7-3 combines with J gene TRBJ1-1; D is possibly TRBD1 (5 bases). With 5 bases removed from V and 5 bases from J, the gap between germline ends came to 12 bases. Per the germline V gene, CDR1 is SGHTA and CDR2 is FQGTGA. The CDR3 runs 13 residues. The CDR3 DNA reads TGTGCCAGCAGCACAGGTTGGGGGACTGAAGCTTTCTTT. Protein sequence: CASSTGWGTEAFF.

This chain uses TRBV4-1 with TRBJ1-4, with D tentatively TRBD1 (5 bases). The CDR3 contains 15 residues. Germline V gene lookup returns CDR1 MGHRA and CDR2 YSYEKL. V lost 1 base to trimming and J lost 7 bases, with 13 bases between them. CDR3 residues: CASSQGYGAGEKLFF. In DNA, the CDR3 is TGCGCCAGCAGCCAAGGCTACGGGGCCGGTGAAAAACTGTTTTTT.

In the case of this clone: This sample also contains other DNA sequences that code for the same CDR3. CDR3 amino acids: CASSRDRNQPQHF. CDR3 coding DNA: TGTGCCAGCAGTAGGGACCGAAATCAGCCCCAGCATTTT. V gene TRBV28 combines with J gene TRBJ1-5; TRBD1 might be the D (5 bases). CDR1 and CDR2 from the germline V gene are MDHEN and SYDVKM. The germline V and J ends were trimmed by 5 bases and 4 bases, with 9 bases remaining between them. The CDR3 has 13 amino acids.

The gene calls are TRBV7-9 and TRBJ2-4, with TRBD1 as a possible D gene (5 bases). V dropped 3 bases and J dropped 4 bases, with 10 bases sitting between them. The V gene's germline CDR1 is SEHNR and CDR2 FQNEAQ (reference sequence). The CDR3 is made up of 14 amino acids. For the CDR3, the DNA is TGTGCCAGCAGCTTGGGGCTGAAAAAAAACATTCAGTACTTC. Translation: CASSLGLKKNIQYF.

The chain employs TRBV6-1 and TRBJ2-4; no definite D call. V was pared by 2 bases and J by 5 bases, with 10 bases between. The CDR3 covers 14 residues. The germline gives CDR1 MNHNS, CDR2 SASEGT. The CDR3 here is CASSEMISQNIQYF. In nucleotides, the CDR3 is TGTGCCAGCAGTGAAATGATAAGCCAAAACATTCAGTACTTC.

The chain recombines TRBV6-8 with TRBJ1-2; D gene ambiguous. Trimming pared 3 bases from V and 7 bases from J, leaving 18 bases between. The length of the CDR3 is 15 residues. Germline CDR1 is MNHGY and CDR2 is SAAAGT. DNA for the CDR3: TGTGCCAGCAGTTATAACGGGATCGCGGGCCTTGGCTACACCTTC. This translates into CASSYNGIAGLGYTF.

Concerning this clone itself: Other DNA sequences from this sample encode an identical CDR3 as well. V is TRBV7-9 and J is TRBJ2-5, with 10 bases that match TRBD1. This CDR3 has 16 amino acids. Germline assignment: CDR1 SEHNR and CDR2 FQNEAQ (reference sequence). J gave up 2 bases and V 1 base, and 4 bases lay outside the gene matches. The chain's CDR3 is CASSLGDRGPQETQYF. The CDR3 DNA sequence: TGTGCCAGCAGCTTAGGGGACAGGGGCCCGCAAGAGACCCAGTACTTC. The full variable domain, its missing parts supplied by reference TRBV7-9 and TRBJ2-5, is DTGVSQNPRHKITKRGQNVTFRCDPISEHNRLYWYRQTLGQGPEFLTYFQNEAQLEKSRLLSDRFSAERPKGSFSTLEIQRTEQGDSAMYLCASSLGDRGPQETQYFGPGTRLLVL.

J is TRBJ2-5 and V is TRBV15, with a possible D match to TRBD2 (5 bases). Germline values: CDR1 LNHNV, CDR2 YYDKDF (reference sequence). V lost 5 bases and J 0 bases, leaving 13 bases between the germline ends. The CDR3 is 15 amino acids. The CDR3 nucleotides are TGTGCCACCAGCCCACGACTACTGGACCAAGAGACCCAGTACTTC. It yields the protein CATSPRLLDQETQYF.

The V call is TRBV27, the J call TRBJ2-1; maybe TRBD2 (6 bases). V was cut by 3 bases and J by 7 bases, with 13 bases left in between. Per germline, CDR1 MNHEY and CDR2 SMNVEV (reference sequence). The CDR3 totals 14 residues. The CDR3 DNA is TGTGCCAGCAGTTTCCATGGGGCGGGAAATGAGCAGTTCTTC. It yields the protein CASSFHGAGNEQFF.

This clone showed up just once. This sequence joins TRBV28 and TRBJ2-1, with TRBD2 matching 13 bases. This CDR3 has 17 residues. Germline-derived CDR1 and CDR2 are MDHEN and SYDVKM. J lost 0 bases, V lost 2 bases, and 1 base had no gene match. CDR3 DNA sequence: TGTGCCAGCAGTTTAAGACTAGCGGGGGGCTCCTACAATGAGCAGTTCTTC. Its protein is CASSLRLAGGSYNEQFF. Supplemented by reference TRBV28 and TRBJ2-1, the full variable domain reads DVKVTQSSRYLVKRTGEKVFLECVQDMDHENMFWYRQDPGLGLRLIYFSYDVKMKEKGDIPEGYSVSREKKERFSLILESASTNQTSMYLCASSLRLAGGSYNEQFFGPGTRLTVL.

The V gene is TRBV5-1, the J gene TRBJ2-2; possibly TRBD2 for D (5 bases). The length of the CDR3 is 17 residues. Germline V CDR1 and CDR2: SGHRS, YFSETQ. Trimming took 0 bases from V and 1 from J, leaving 13 bases between them. The CDR3 nucleotides are TGCGCCAGCAGCTTGGGCTCCGAGGCGGGGAACACCGGGGAGCTGTTTTTT. Residues: CASSLGSEAGNTGELFF.

Note on this clone: In the same sample, other DNA sequences code for this CDR3. The CDR3 reads CASSGSSYNEQFF. The CDR3 DNA sequence: TGTGCCAGCAGCGGGAGCTCCTACAATGAGCAGTTCTTC. The chain recombines TRBV6-6 with TRBJ2-1, with a tentative D call TRBD2 (6 bases). V lost 6 bases, J lost 0 bases, and 6 bases lay in between. This CDR3 has 13 residues. Per germline, CDR1 MNHNY and CDR2 SVGAGI (reference sequence).